The entry below describes one T cell receptor (beta chain). Its specificity is unknown. These data originate in a study of CD8 T cells in ankylosing spondylitis. General study points: A motif of eight or nine highly homologous TCR beta variants was seen as apparently characteristic of ankylosing spondylitis blood.

From germline, CDR1 is SGHRS and CDR2 YFSETQ. V shed 7 bases and J 4 bases; nucleotides not matched to a gene: 9. The CDR3 loop spans 15 amino acids. A single record per CDR3 protein comes from TCRdb applying MiXCR to the 5' RACE reads. The table lists roughly 470,000 distinct CDR3 sequences, more than 25% of them singletons. The sample was blood, either unsorted or a sorted T cell fraction (not recorded which). The sequence was obtained from a male donor with ankylosing spondylitis. The chain combines TRBV5-1 with TRBJ2-3; 10 positions match TRBD1. CDR3 protein: CASHKGQGVSDTQYF. CDR3 sequence (DNA): TGCGCCAGCCACAAAGGACAGGGGGTCTCAGATACGCAGTATTTT.